This passage covers 25 T cell receptor beta chains from one sample sequenced in a study of blood T cell repertoires in COVID-19. Assay used: immunoSEQ multiplex PCR; TCRdb lists only in-frame clones, some missing. The table records 360,000 or so clones, around 90% of them present only once. The sample comprised peripheral blood. The receptors were sampled from an older woman with COVID-19, enrolled during active disease.

The J gene is TRBJ1-2, the V gene TRBV10-3; D is possibly TRBD1 (5 bases). Trimming took off 10 bases at V and 7 bases at J, with 22 bases between the two ends. The CDR3 sequence is 14 residues long. The V gene's germline CDR1 is ENHRY and CDR2 SYGVKD. The CDR3 DNA follows: TGTGCCACCTCTACGACATCTCCCCAGGGTGGCTACACCTTC. This codes for CATSTTSPQGGYTF.

The rearrangement joins TRBV5-1 to TRBJ1-1; D call uncertain. Germline assignment: CDR1 SGHRS and CDR2 YFSETQ. The CDR3 is made up of 16 amino acids. Trimming stripped 0 bases from V and 1 base from J, with 13 bases between. DNA for the CDR3: TGCGCCAGCAGCTTGGTAGGAGGTTTACCGAACACTGAAGCTTTCTTT. Its translation is CASSLVGGLPNTEAFF. Together with reference TRBV5-1 and TRBJ1-1, the CDR3 gives the full variable domain: KAGVTQTPRYLIKTRGQQVTLSCSPISGHRSVSWYQQTPGQGLQFLFEYFSETQRNKGNFPGRFSGRQFSNSRSEMNVSTLELGDSALYLCASSLVGGLPNTEAFFGQGTRLTVV.

This clone appeared a few times. Written as DNA, the CDR3 is TGTGCCAGCTCTTCCCTATTTGGTGAAGCTTTCTTT. Its translation: CASSSLFGEAFF. This chain connects TRBV18 to TRBJ1-1; D remains ambiguous. V lost 6 bases, J lost 7 bases, and 12 bases lay in between. The CDR3 totals 12 residues. The V gene's germline CDR1 is KGHSH and CDR2 LQKENI.

The chain recombines TRBV19 with TRBJ2-3; D is uncertain. CDR1 is LNHDA, CDR2 SQIVND, per germline (reference sequence). CDR3 length: 13 residues. V was clipped by 4 bases and J by 7 bases, with 12 bases between them. This CDR3 reads CASSNFASNTQYF. The CDR3 DNA is TGTGCCAGTAGTAACTTCGCTTCAAATACGCAGTATTTT.

The V call is TRBV27, the J call TRBJ2-5; TRBD2 is a possible D gene (6 bases). Per germline, CDR1 MNHEY and CDR2 SMNVEV (reference sequence). The V end lost 5 bases, the J end lost 2 bases, and 15 bases lay between the germline ends. The CDR3 loop spans 15 amino acids. The CDR3 region is CASSGRGLPQETQYF. The CDR3 nucleotides read TGTGCCAGCAGTGGAAGAGGACTACCACAAGAGACCCAGTACTTC.

The chain employs TRBV29-1 and TRBJ1-1, with D possibly TRBD1 on 6 matching bases. CDR1 and CDR2 (germline): SQVTM, ANQGSEA. The CDR3 length is 13 residues. V was pared by 4 bases and J by 0 bases, with 9 bases between. CDR3: CSVVGTLNTEAFF. CDR3 coding DNA: TGCAGCGTTGTTGGGACACTGAACACTGAAGCTTTCTTT.

V is TRBV24-1 and J is TRBJ2-2, with TRBD2 matching over 12 bases. The V segment lost 9 bases and the J segment 7 bases; nucleotides outside the gene matches: 11. This CDR3 is 16 amino acids long. The V gene's germline CDR1 is KGHDR and CDR2 SFDVKD. The CDR3 region has the DNA TGTGCCACCCGGTTAGCGACTAGCGGGGGTCTCGGGGAGCTGTTTTTT. Protein sequence: CATRLATSGGLGELFF.

The J gene is TRBJ2-3, the V gene TRBV7-3; tentatively, D is TRBD2 (6 bases). Germline CDR1 is SGHTA and CDR2 is FQGTGA. Trimming stripped 1 base from V and 0 bases from J, with 11 bases between. The CDR3 consists of 16 residues. In DNA form, the CDR3 reads TGTGCCAGCAGCTTAAAAGGGAGCGGGAGCACAGATACGCAGTATTTT. Translating it yields CASSLKGSGSTDTQYF.

The V and J genes are TRBV6-5 and TRBJ2-3; D is uncertain. In germline, CDR1 is MNHEY, CDR2 SVGAGI. V was shortened by 7 bases and J by 3 bases, with 11 bases between the two germline ends. This CDR3 contains 13 residues. The CDR3 DNA sequence: TGTGCCAGCACCCTTATTCTAACAGATACGCAGTATTTT. Protein sequence: CASTLILTDTQYF.

This clone was found once. The rearrangement links TRBV18 to TRBJ1-6, with D maybe TRBD1 (6 bases). The V end lost 3 bases, the J end lost 5 bases, and 14 bases lay between the germline ends. The CDR3 length is 16 residues. Germline V gives CDR1 KGHSH, CDR2 LQKENI. CDR3 nucleotides: TGTGCCAGCTCACCTTCAGGGGTGCTGAATAATTCACCCCTCCACTTT. Translated, it gives CASSPSGVLNNSPLHF.

The V gene is TRBV28, the J gene TRBJ2-7, with D perhaps matching TRBD2 (6 bases). The V gene lost 8 bases and the J gene lost 1 base, with 15 bases spanning the gap. The germline V gene has CDR1 MDHEN and CDR2 SYDVKM. CDR3 size: 14 residues. CDR3 sequence reads: CASERGGGSYEQYF. Here the CDR3 DNA reads TGTGCCAGCGAAAGGGGTGGGGGGTCCTACGAGCAGTACTTC.

The V call is TRBV5-1, the J call TRBJ1-2; 9 positions agree with TRBD1. CDR1 is SGHRS, CDR2 YFSETQ, per germline. The CDR3 sequence is 16 residues long. J lost 7 bases, V lost 2 bases, and 12 bases had no gene match. The CDR3: CASSFGQGRYPSGYTF. The CDR3 coding sequence is TGCGCCAGCAGCTTCGGACAGGGGAGGTACCCTAGTGGCTACACCTTC. Together with reference TRBV5-1 and TRBJ1-2, the CDR3 gives the full variable domain: KAGVTQTPRYLIKTRGQQVTLSCSPISGHRSVSWYQQTPGQGLQFLFEYFSETQRNKGNFPGRFSGRQFSNSRSEMNVSTLELGDSALYLCASSFGQGRYPSGYTFGSGTRLTVV.

The chain couples TRBV6-5 to TRBJ1-3, with D perhaps TRBD1 (6 bases). The germline CDR1 and CDR2 sequences are MNHEY and SVGAGI. This CDR3 is built from 15 residues. V lost 3 bases, J lost 4 bases, and 13 bases lay in between. This chain's CDR3 is CASSYEGGAGNTIYF. CDR3 bases: TGTGCCAGCAGTTATGAGGGGGGGGCGGGAAACACCATATATTTT.

The rearrangement joins TRBV5-1 to TRBJ1-6; TRBD1 agrees at 7 bases. The CDR3 length is 14 residues. V shed 1 base and J 9 bases; nucleotides not matched to a gene: 4. The germline V gene has CDR1 SGHRS and CDR2 YFSETQ. The CDR3 protein is CASSLWDRLSPLHF. The CDR3 bases are TGCGCCAGCAGCTTGTGGGACAGACTTTCACCCCTCCACTTT.

The rearrangement uses TRBV21-1 and TRBJ1-1; no check of the table's D call, TRBD1, against the DNA was made. TRBV21-1 is annotated as a pseudogene. The CDR3 is 15 residues long. The CDR3 bases are TGTGCCAGCAGCACAGGGGGGACGGCGAACACTGAAGCTTTCTTT. It specifies CASSTGGTANTEAFF.

This chain's CDR3 is CASSIGQGVDTQYF. CDR3 DNA sequence: TGTGCCAGTAGTATCGGACAGGGAGTGGATACGCAGTATTTT. The chain uses TRBV19 and TRBJ2-3, with TRBD1 matching over 8 bases. Unmatched junction bases numbered 5, after V lost 3 bases and J lost 6 bases. Germline V lookup: CDR1 LNHDA, CDR2 SQIVND (reference sequence). The CDR3 spans 14 residues.

The chain carries TRBV28 and TRBJ1-1, with 7 nucleotides matching TRBD1. This CDR3 spans 16 amino acids. Germline CDR1 reads MDHEN; CDR2 reads SYDVKM. J gave up 4 bases and V 6 bases, and 14 bases lay outside the gene matches. The CDR3: CASSNNRGGWVTEAFF. CDR3 nucleotides: TGTGCCAGCAGCAACAACAGGGGAGGTTGGGTCACTGAAGCTTTCTTT.

The V gene is TRBV5-1, the J gene TRBJ2-5; TRBD2 aligns across 8 bases. Germline lookup yields CDR1 SGHRS and CDR2 YFSETQ. J gave up 1 base and V 4 bases, and 9 bases lay outside the gene matches. This CDR3 has 16 residues. CDR3 region: CASSLPGLGVQETQYF. The CDR3 region has the DNA TGCGCCAGCAGCCTCCCGGGACTAGGGGTCCAAGAGACCCAGTACTTC.

J is TRBJ1-6 and V is TRBV2; TRBD1 aligns across 7 bases. Germline CDR1 is SNHLY and CDR2 is FYNNEI. J was trimmed by 6 bases and V by 8 bases; bases with no gene match: 4. The CDR3 runs to 13 residues. As DNA, the CDR3 is TGTGCCAGCGCAGGGACAGTTAATTCACCCCTCCACTTT. Its translation: CASAGTVNSPLHF.

Here the CDR3 DNA reads TGTGCCAGCAGCTTGGGGCAGGTATCCGAAGCTTTCTTT. Translating it yields CASSLGQVSEAFF. The chain combines TRBV5-6 with TRBJ1-1; D uncertain. Germline-derived CDR1 and CDR2 are SGHDT and YYEEEE. V lost 0 bases and J lost 8, with 11 bases in between. This CDR3 is 13 amino acids long. Together with reference TRBV5-6 and TRBJ1-1, the CDR3 gives the full variable domain: DAGVTQSPTHLIKTRGQQVTLRCSPKSGHDTVSWYQQALGQGPQFIFQYYEEEERQRGNFPDRFSGHQFPNYSSELNVNALLLGDSALYLCASSLGQVSEAFFGQGTRLTVV.

The genes are TRBV14 and TRBJ1-6; TRBD1 aligns across 9 bases. V lost 0 bases, J lost 10 bases, and 7 bases stayed unmatched. Germline V lookup: CDR1 SGHDN, CDR2 FVKESK. The CDR3 consists of 16 residues. The CDR3 reads CASSQDTGTGKSPLHF. DNA for the CDR3: TGTGCCAGCAGCCAAGATACTGGGACAGGGAAGTCACCCCTCCACTTT.

V is TRBV10-1 and J is TRBJ2-1; 10 bases map to TRBD2. The germline V gene has CDR1 WNHNN and CDR2 SYGVQD (reference sequence). The CDR3 covers 15 residues. V was pared by 9 bases and J by 0 bases, with 5 bases of the junction left unmatched. The CDR3 region has the DNA TGCGCCAGAGGACTAGCGGAGAGCTCCTACAATGAGCAGTTCTTC. Translating gives CARGLAESSYNEQFF.

This sequence joins TRBV7-9 and TRBJ1-2; 10 positions match TRBD1. CDR3 length: 14 residues. Germline lookup yields CDR1 SEHNR and CDR2 FQNEAQ (reference sequence). V lost 5 bases, J lost 8 bases, and 8 bases stayed unmatched. This CDR3 reads CASSPRDRGAGYTF. CDR3 coding DNA: TGTGCCAGCAGCCCCAGGGACAGGGGTGCGGGCTACACCTTC.

The V gene is TRBV18, the J gene TRBJ2-1, with D tentatively TRBD2 (6 bases). Germline V gene sequence: CDR1 KGHSH, CDR2 LQKENI. The CDR3 has 15 amino acids. The V gene lost 2 bases and the J gene lost 1 base, with 9 bases spanning the gap. CDR3 in amino acids: CASSPLEGSYNEQFF. The CDR3 bases are TGTGCCAGCTCACCATTGGAGGGATCCTACAATGAGCAGTTCTTC.

Worth noting for this clone: The identical CDR3 is also encoded by other nucleotide sequences in the sample. This chain connects TRBV3-1 (or the pseudogene TRBV3-2) to TRBJ1-3, with D hard to call. The CDR3 is 11 amino acids. Trimming shortened V by 5 bases and J by 4 bases, and 3 bases separated the two germline ends. Germline V gene data show CDR1 as LGHDT and CDR2 as YNNKEL (reference sequence). The CDR3 protein is CASSSGNTIYF. Here the CDR3 DNA reads TGTGCCAGCAGCAGCGGAAACACCATATATTTT.